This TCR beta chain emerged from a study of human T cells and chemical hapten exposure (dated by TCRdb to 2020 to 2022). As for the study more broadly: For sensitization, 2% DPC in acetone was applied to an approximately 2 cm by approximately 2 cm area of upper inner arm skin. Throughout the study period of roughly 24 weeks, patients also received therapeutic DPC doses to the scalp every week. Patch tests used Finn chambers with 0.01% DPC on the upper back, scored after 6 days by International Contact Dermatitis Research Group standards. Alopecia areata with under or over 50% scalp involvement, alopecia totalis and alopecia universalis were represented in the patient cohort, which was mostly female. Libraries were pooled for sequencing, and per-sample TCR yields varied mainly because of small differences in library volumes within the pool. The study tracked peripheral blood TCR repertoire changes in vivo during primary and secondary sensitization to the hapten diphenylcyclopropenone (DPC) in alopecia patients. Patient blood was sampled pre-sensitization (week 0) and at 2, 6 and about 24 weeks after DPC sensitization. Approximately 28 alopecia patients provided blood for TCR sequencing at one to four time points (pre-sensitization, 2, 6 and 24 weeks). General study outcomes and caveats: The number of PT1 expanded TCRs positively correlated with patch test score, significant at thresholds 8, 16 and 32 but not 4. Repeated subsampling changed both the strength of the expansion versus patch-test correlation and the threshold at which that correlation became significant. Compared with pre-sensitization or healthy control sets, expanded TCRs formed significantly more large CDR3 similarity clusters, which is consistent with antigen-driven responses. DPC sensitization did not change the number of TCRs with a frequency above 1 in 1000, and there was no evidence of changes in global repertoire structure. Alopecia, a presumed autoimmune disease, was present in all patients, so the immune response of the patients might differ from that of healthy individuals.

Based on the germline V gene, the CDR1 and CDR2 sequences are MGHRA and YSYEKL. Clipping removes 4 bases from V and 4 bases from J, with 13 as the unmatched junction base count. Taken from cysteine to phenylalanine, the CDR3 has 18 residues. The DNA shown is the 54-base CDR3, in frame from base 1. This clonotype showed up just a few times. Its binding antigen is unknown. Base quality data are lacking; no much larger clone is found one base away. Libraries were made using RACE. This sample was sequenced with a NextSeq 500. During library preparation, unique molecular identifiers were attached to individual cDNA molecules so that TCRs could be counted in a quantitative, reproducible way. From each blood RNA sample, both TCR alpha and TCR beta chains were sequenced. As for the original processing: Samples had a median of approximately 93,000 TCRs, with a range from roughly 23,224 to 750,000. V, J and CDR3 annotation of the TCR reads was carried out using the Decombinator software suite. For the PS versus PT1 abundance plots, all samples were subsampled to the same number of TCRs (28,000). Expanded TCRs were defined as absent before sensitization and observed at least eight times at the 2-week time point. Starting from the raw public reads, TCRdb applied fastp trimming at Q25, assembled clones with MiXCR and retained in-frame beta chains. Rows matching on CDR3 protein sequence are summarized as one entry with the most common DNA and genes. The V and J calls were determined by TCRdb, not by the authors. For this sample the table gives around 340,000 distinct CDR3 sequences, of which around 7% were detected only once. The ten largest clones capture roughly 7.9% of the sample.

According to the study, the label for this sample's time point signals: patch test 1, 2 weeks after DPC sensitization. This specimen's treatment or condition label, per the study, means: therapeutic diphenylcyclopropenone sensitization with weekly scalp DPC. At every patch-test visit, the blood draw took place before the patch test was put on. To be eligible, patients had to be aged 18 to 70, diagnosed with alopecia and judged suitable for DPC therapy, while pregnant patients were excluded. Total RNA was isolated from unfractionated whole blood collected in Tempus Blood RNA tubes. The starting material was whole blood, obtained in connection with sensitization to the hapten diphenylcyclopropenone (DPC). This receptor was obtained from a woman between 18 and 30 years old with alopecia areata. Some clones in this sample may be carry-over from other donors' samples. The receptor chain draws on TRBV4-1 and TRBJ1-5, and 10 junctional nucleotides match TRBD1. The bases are TGCGCCAGCAGCCCCCACACTAGGACGGGACAGGGGAATCAGCCCCAGCATTTT. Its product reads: CASSPHTRTGQGNQPQHF.